Detailed here is one TCR beta chain. Its antigen has not been determined. The sample holds no much larger clone one base away, and base qualities are not on file. TCRbeta CDR3 regions were amplified from genomic DNA by means of the immunoSEQ Assay, a bias-controlled multiplex PCR. The study's own analysis went as follows. The number of nucleated cells in each sample was estimated by amplification of reference gene primers within the assay. To quantify the absolute abundance of each unique TCRbeta CDR3 rearrangement, sequence reads were collapsed and filtered. Productive Simpson clonality was computed per sample as the square root of Simpson's diversity index over productive rearrangements. TCRdb holds this immuneACCESS table with in-frame rearrangements only. Some clones are missing; in checked studies, unresolved V genes explain under half, and the rest has no known cause. Clone size and V and J calls were adopted from that table, with D and trimming inferred from the DNA. The sample table shows 60,000 to 80,000 clones, and about nine tenths are seen once. The ten largest clones represent 1.3% of the sample.

This sample is part of a study of blood T cell repertoires in COVID-19 (dated by TCRdb to 2018 to 2020). Study-wide context: Samples covering the acute and convalescent phases of COVID-19 were provided by collaborators in the United States, Italy and Spain. The repertoires were released in a freely available public database intended as a resource for research on the immune response to SARS-CoV-2. The material from the prospective study consisted of cDNA or gDNA derived from T cells, B-cell-depleted T cells, or PBMCs. Nearly every sample came with metadata listing a de-identified subject ID, COVID-19 status, age in years and sex. Samples came from the ongoing ImmuneRACE study (first 160 participants) plus 1,254 subjects from 6 global collaborators. The dataset comprised deeply sampled blood TCRbeta repertoires from subjects exposed to, actively infected with, or recovered from COVID-19. HLA class I and class II types, where available, came from metadata supplied by the sample provider rather than from assay-based typing. The full study reports these points: Clinical and demographic metadata were provided uncurated, with the amount varying by source and participant.

The germline V gene (reference sequence) yields LNHDA for CDR1 and SQIVND for CDR2. Counted from cysteine to phenylalanine, this CDR3 has 15 amino acids. The kept DNA is CDR3 alone, 45 bases in frame from the first base. Trimming removed 7 bases from V and 2 bases from J, leaving 15 bases between the germline ends. Collaborating institutions collected whole blood in K2EDTA tubes following their own protocols. For TCRbeta analysis, collaborators shipped samples in one of three forms: frozen whole blood, isolated PBMCs, or DNA extracted from either of those sample types. This chain is built from TRBV19 and TRBJ1-3; TRBD1 is possibly the D segment (6 matching bases). Sequencing was performed on peripheral blood. This clonotype was obtained from a woman aged 80 or over with acute or convalescent COVID-19. The DNA is TGTGCCAGTAATCAAGGGGCAGGGGCTGGAAACACCATATATTTT. This encodes CASNQGAGAGNTIYF.